The present TCR beta chain was sequenced within a study of OX40 agonist ivuxolimab in advanced cancers. Study outcomes and limitations: On average, CD8+ T cells showed a greater number of expanded clones than CD4+.

On this clone itself: No antigen is known for it.

Assay used: immunoSEQ multiplex PCR; TCRdb lists only in-frame clones, some missing. The sample lists about 36,000 clones, roughly 81% seen once, with over 20% in the top ten. The input for sequencing was CD4+ or CD8+ T cells sorted from blood, taken in a trial of the OX40 agonist ivuxolimab. The source is an adult with an advanced solid tumor such as melanoma, head and neck, liver or kidney cancer.

CDR3 sequence reads: CASSPTLNNEQFF. Written as DNA, the CDR3 is TGTGCCAGCTCACCCACTCTTAACAATGAGCAGTTCTTC. The genes are TRBV18 and TRBJ2-1; D gene unclear. This CDR3 comprises 13 residues. In germline, CDR1 is KGHSH, CDR2 LQKENI. V lost 3 bases to trimming and J lost 5 bases, with 8 bases between them.